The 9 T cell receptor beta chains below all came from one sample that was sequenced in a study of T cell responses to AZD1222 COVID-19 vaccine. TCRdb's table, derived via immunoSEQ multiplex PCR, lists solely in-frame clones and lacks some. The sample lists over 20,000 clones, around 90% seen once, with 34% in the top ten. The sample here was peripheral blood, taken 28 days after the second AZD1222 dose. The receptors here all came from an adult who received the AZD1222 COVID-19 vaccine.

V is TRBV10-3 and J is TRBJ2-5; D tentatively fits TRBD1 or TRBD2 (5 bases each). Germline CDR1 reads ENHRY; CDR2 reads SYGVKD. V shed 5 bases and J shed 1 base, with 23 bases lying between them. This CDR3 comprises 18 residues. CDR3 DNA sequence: TGTGCCATCAGTCCTACCGGGACCCACACGGTGGTCCAAGAGACCCAGTACTTC. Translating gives CAISPTGTHTVVQETQYF.

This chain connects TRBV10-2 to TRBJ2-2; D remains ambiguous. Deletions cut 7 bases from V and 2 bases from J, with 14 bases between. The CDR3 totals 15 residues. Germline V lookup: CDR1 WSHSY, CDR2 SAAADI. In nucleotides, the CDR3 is TGCGCCAGCAAGGTGGATAGCAGAAACACCGGGGAGCTGTTTTTT. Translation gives CASKVDSRNTGELFF.

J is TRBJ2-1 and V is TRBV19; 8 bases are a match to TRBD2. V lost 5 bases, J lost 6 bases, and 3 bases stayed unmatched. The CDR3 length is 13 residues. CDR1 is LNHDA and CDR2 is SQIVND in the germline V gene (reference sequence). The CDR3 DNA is TGTGCCAGTAGTGTAACTAGCGGCAATGAGCAGTTCTTC. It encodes CASSVTSGNEQFF.

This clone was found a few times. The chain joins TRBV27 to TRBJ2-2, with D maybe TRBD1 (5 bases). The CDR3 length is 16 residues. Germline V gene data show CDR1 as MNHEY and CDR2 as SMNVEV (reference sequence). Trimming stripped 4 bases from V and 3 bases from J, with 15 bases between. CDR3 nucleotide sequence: TGTGCCAGCAGTTACCCCCAGGGAATTTACACCGGGGAGCTGTTTTTT. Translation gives CASSYPQGIYTGELFF.

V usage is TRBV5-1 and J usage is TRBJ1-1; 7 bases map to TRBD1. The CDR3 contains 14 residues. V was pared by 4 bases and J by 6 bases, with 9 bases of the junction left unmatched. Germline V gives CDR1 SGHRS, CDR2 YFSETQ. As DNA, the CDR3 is TGCGCCAGCAGCCCTACAGGGGAATACGCTGAAGCTTTCTTT. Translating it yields CASSPTGEYAEAFF.

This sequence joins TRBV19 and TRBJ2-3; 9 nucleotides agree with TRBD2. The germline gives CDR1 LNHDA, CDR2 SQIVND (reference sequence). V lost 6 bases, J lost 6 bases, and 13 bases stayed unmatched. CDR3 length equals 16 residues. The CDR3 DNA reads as TGTGCCAGTAGCCCAGCCCCCGGGACTAGCTTGGATACGCAGTATTTT. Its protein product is CASSPAPGTSLDTQYF.

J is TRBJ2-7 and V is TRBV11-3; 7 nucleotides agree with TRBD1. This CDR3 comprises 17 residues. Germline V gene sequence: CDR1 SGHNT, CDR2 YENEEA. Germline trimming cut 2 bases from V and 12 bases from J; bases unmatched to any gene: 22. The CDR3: CASSLYGMDRQPSIPYF. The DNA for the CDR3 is TGTGCCAGCAGCTTATACGGGATGGACAGGCAGCCATCTATTCCGTACTTC.

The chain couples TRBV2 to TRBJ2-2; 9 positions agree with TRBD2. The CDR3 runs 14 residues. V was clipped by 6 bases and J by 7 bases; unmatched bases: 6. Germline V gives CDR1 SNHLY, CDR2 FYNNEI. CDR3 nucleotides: TGTGCCAGCAGGCGGGAGGGCCTCGGCGGGGAGCTGTTTTTT. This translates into CASRREGLGGELFF.

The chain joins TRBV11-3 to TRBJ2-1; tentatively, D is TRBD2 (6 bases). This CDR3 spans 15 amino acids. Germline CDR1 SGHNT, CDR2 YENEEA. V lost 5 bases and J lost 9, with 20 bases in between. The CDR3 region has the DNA TGTGCCAGCAGCACTCGCGGGATCCCCCCCGGTGAGCAGTTCTTC. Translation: CASSTRGIPPGEQFF.